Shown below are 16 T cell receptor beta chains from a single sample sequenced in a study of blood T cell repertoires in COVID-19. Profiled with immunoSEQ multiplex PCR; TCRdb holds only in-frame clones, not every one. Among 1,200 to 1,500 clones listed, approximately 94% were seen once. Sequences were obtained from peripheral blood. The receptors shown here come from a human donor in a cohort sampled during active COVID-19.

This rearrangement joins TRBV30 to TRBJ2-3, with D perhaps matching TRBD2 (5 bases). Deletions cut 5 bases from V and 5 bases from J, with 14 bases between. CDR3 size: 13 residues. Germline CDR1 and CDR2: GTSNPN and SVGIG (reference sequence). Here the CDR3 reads CAWAIRAGDTQYF. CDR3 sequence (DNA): TGTGCCTGGGCCATCCGGGCGGGAGATACGCAGTATTTT.

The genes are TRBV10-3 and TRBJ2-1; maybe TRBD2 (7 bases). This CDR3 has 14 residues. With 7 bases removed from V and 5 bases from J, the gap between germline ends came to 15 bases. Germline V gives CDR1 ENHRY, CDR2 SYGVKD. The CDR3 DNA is TGTGCCATCATGGAGGGGGGGGGAGACAATGAGCAGTTCTTC. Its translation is CAIMEGGGDNEQFF.

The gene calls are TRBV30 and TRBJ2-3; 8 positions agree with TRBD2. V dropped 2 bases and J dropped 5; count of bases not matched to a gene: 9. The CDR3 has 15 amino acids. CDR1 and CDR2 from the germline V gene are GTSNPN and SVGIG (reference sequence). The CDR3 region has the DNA TGTGCCTGGAGTTCCGGCGGGGGGCAAGGAGATACGCAGTATTTT. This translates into CAWSSGGGQGDTQYF.

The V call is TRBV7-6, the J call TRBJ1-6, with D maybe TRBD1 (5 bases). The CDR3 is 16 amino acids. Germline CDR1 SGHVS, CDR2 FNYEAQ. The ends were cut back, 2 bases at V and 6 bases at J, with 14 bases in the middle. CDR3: CASSLSGEQTNSPLHF. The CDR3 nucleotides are TGTGCCAGCAGCTTATCGGGGGAACAAACTAATTCACCCCTCCACTTT.

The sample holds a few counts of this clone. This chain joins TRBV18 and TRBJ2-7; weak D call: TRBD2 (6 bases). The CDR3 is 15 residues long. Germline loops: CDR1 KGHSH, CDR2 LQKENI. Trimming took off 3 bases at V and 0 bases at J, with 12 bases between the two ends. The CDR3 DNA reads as TGTGCCAGCTCACCGGGACTGCAGAGCTCCTACGAGCAGTACTTC. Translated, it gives CASSPGLQSSYEQYF. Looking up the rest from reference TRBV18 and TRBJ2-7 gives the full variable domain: NAGVMQNPRHLVRRRGQEARLRCSPMKGHSHVYWYRQLPEEGLKFMVYLQKENIIDESGMPKERFSAEFPKEGPSILRIQQVVRGDSAAYFCASSPGLQSSYEQYFGPGTRLTVT.

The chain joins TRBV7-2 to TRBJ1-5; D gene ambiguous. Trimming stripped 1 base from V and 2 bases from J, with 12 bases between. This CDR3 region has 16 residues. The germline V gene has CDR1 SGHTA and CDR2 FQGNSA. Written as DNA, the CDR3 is TGTGCCAGCAGCTTAGAGGCGAGTCGGGGCAATCAGCCCCAGCATTTT. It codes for CASSLEASRGNQPQHF.

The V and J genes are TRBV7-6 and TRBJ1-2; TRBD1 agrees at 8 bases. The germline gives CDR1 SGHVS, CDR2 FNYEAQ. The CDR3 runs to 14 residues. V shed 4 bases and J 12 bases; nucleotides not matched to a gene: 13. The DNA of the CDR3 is TGTGCCAGCAGCTCGACCGGGACAGGCCCCCCGGACACCTTC. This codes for CASSSTGTGPPDTF. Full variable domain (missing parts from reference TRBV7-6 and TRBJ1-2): GAGVSQSPRYKVTKRGQDVALRCDPISGHVSLYWYRQALGQGPEFLTYFNYEAQQDKSGLPNDRFSAERPEGSISTLTIQRTEQRDSAMYRCASSSTGTGPPDTFGSGTRLTVV.

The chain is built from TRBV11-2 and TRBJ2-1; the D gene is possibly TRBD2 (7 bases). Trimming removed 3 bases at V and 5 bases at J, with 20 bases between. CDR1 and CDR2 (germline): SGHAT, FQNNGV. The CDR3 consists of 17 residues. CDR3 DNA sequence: TGTGCCAGCAGCTTTACCGGGGGGCCCCCCCTGAACAATGAGCAGTTCTTC. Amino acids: CASSFTGGPPLNNEQFF.

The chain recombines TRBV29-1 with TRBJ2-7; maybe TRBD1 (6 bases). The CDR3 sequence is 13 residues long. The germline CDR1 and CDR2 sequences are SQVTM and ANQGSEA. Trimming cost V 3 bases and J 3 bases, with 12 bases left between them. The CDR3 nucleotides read TGCAGCGTTGATTCGGACAGCGACTACGAGCAGTACTTC. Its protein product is CSVDSDSDYEQYF.

The CDR3 loop is CASSLRTSGGELFF. The CDR3 DNA follows: TGTGCCAGCAGTCTACGGACTAGCGGCGGGGAGCTGTTTTTT. This chain uses TRBV7-2 with TRBJ2-2, with TRBD2 matching 10 bases. This CDR3 is built from 14 residues. Germline V gene sequence: CDR1 SGHTA, CDR2 FQGNSA. With 6 bases clipped from V and 7 bases from J, the junction kept 5 bases outside the gene matches.

CDR3: CASSYRTGAANFEQFF. The CDR3 DNA reads TGTGCCAGCAGTTACAGGACAGGGGCCGCAAATTTTGAGCAGTTCTTC. V usage is TRBV6-2 or TRBV6-3 and J usage is TRBJ2-1, with 9 bases identical to TRBD1. CDR3 length: 16 residues. V lost 2 bases to trimming and J lost 9 bases; unmatched junction nucleotides: 11. Germline V lookup: CDR1 MNHEY, CDR2 SVGEGT.

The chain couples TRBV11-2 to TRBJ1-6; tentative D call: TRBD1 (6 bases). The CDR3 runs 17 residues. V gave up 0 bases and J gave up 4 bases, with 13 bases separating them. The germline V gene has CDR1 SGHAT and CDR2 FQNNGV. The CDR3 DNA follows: TGTGCCAGCAGCTTAGAAGGGGGACCCATTTATAATTCACCCCTCCACTTT. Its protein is CASSLEGGPIYNSPLHF.

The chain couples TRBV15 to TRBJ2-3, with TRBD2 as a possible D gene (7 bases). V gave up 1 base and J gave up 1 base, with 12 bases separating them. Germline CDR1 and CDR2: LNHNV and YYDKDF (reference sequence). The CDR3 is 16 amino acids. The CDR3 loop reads CATSRGGRGRTDTQYF. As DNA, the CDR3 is TGTGCCACCAGCAGAGGTGGGCGGGGGCGCACAGATACGCAGTATTTT.

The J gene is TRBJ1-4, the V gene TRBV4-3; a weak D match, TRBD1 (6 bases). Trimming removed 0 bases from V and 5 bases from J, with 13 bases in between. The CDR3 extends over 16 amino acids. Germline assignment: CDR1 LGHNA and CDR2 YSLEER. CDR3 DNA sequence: TGCGCCAGCAGCCAAGATCGCGGGGGCTACAATGAAAAACTGTTTTTT. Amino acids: CASSQDRGGYNEKLFF.

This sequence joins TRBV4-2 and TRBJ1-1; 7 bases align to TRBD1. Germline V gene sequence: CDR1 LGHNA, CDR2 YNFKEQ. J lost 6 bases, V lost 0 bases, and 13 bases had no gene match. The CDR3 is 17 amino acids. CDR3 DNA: TGTGCCAGCAGCCAAGAGATTAGAAGCAGGGGGGAGGCTGAAGCTTTCTTT. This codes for CASSQEIRSRGEAEAFF.

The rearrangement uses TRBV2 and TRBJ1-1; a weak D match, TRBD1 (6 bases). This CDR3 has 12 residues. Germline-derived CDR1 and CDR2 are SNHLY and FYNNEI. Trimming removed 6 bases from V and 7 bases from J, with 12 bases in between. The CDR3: CASSWTEGEAFF. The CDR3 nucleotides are TGTGCCAGCAGCTGGACAGAAGGTGAAGCTTTCTTT.